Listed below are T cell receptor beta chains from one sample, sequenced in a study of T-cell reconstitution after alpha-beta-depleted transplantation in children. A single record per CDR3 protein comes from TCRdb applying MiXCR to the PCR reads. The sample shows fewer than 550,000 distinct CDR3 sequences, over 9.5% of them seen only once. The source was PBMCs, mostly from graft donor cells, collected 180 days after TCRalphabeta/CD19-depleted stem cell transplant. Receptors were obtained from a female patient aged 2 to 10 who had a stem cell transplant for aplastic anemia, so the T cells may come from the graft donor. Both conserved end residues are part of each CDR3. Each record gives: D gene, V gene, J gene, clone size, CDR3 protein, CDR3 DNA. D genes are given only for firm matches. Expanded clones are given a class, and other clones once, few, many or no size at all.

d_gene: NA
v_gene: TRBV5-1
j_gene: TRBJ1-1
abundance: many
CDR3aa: CASSLGQMNTEAFF
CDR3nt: TGCGCCAGCAGCTTGGGACAGATGAACACTGAAGCTTTCTTT

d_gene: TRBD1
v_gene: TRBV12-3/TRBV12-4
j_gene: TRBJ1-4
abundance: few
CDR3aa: CASSLDRVEEKLFF
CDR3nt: TGTGCCAGCAGTTTGGACAGGGTAGAAGAAAAACTGTTTTTT

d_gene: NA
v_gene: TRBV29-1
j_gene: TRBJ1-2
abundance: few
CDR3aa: CSARAQSDYGYTF
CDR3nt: TGCAGCGCTCGGGCCCAAAGCGACTATGGCTACACCTTC

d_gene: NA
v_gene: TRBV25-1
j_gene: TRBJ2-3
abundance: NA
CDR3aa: CASSAGGDTQYF
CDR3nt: TGTGCCAGCAGTGCTGGGGGGGATACGCAGTATTTT

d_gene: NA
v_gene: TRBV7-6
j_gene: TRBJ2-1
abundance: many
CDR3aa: CASSPNPYNEQFF
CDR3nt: TGTGCCAGCAGCCCCAACCCTTACAATGAGCAGTTCTTC

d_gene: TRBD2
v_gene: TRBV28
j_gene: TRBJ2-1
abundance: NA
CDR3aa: CASSTLSGGVYNEQFF
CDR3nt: TGTGCCAGCAGCACCCTTAGCGGGGGTGTTTACAATGAGCAGTTCTTC

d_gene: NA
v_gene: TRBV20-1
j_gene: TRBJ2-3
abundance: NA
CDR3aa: CSLNEQTDTQYF
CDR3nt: TGCAGTCTCAACGAGCAAACAGATACGCAGTATTTT

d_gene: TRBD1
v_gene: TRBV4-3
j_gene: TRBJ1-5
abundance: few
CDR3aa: CASSQDRTGGSNQPQHF
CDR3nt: TGCGCCAGCAGCCAAGACCGGACAGGGGGTAGCAATCAGCCCCAGCATTTT

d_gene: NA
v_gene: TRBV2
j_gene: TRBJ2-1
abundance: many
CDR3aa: CASSEVQGLGASYNEQFF
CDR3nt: TGTGCCAGCAGTGAAGTTCAGGGTTTAGGGGCCTCCTACAATGAGCAGTTCTTC

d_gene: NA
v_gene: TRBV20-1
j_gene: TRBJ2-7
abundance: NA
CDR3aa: CSVPGADSYEQYF
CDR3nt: TGCAGTGTGCCAGGGGCGGACTCCTACGAGCAGTACTTC

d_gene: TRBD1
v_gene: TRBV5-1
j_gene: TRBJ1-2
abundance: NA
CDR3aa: CASSAGQGASGYTF
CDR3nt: TGCGCCAGCAGCGCGGGACAGGGGGCAAGCGGCTACACCTTC

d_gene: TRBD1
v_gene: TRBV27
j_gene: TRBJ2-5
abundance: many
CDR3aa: CASSSRSTGQETQYF
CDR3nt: TGTGCCAGCAGTTCCAGATCGACAGGGCAGGAGACCCAGTACTTC

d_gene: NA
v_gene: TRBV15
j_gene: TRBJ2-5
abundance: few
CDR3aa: CATSRTGLQETQYF
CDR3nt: TGTGCCACCAGCAGGACAGGCCTCCAAGAGACCCAGTACTTC

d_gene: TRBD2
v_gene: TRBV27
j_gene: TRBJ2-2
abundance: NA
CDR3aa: CASTRLAGAPSLGELFF
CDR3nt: TGTGCCAGCACCCGACTAGCGGGAGCCCCTTCTCTCGGGGAGCTGTTTTTT

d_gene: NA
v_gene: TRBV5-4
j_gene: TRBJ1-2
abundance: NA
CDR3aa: CASANSDPRGYTF
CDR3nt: TGTGCCAGCGCCAATTCGGACCCCAGAGGCTACACCTTC

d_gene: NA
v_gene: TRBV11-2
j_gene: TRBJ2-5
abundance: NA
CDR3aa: CASSSPDTQETQYF
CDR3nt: TGTGCCAGCAGCTCCCCTGACACCCAAGAGACCCAGTACTTC

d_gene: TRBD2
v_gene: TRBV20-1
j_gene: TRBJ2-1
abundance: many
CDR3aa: CSASLSGRGNEQFF
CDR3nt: TGCAGTGCTAGTCTTAGCGGGAGGGGGAATGAGCAGTTCTTC

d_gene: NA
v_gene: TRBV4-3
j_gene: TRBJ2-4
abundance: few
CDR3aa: CASSQDRASKAKNIQYF
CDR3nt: TGCGCCAGCAGCCAAGATCGGGCTTCGAAAGCCAAAAACATTCAGTACTTC

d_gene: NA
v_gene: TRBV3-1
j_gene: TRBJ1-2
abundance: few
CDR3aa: CASSLRRTPTGRLYGYTF
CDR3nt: TGTGCCAGCAGCCTAAGGAGGACCCCAACAGGGCGACTCTATGGCTACACCTTC

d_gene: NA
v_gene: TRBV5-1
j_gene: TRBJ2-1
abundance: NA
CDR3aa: CASTVRDEQFF
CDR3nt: TGCGCCAGCACCGTGCGGGATGAGCAGTTCTTC

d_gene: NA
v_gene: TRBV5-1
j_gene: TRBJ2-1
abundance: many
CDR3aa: CASSLAVGTGSNEQFF
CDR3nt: TGCGCCAGCAGCTTGGCGGTGGGGACGGGCTCAAATGAGCAGTTCTTC

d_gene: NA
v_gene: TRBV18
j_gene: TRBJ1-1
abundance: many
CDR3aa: CASSLQGNTEAFF
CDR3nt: TGTGCCAGCAGCTTACAGGGGAACACTGAAGCTTTCTTT

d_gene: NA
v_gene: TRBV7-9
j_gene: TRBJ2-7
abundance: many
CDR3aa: CASSLPHNHYEQYF
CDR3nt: TGTGCCAGCAGCTTACCCCACAACCACTACGAGCAGTACTTC

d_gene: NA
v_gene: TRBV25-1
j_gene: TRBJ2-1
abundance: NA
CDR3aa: CASSERLGGGSYNEQFF
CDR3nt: TGTGCCAGCAGTGAAAGGCTGGGGGGCGGGTCGTACAATGAGCAGTTCTTC

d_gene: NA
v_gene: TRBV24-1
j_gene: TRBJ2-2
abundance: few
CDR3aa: CATSDQGYGELFF
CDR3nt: TGTGCCACCAGTGATCAGGGGTACGGGGAGCTGTTTTTT

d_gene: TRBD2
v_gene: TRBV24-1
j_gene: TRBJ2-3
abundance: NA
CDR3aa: CATGGRSRDPDTQYF
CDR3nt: TGTGCCACAGGCGGGAGGAGCCGGGACCCAGATACGCAGTATTTT

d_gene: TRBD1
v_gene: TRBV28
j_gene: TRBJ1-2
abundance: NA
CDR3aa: CASSYGTAINYGYTF
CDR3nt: TGTGCCAGCAGTTACGGGACAGCTATAAACTATGGCTACACCTTC

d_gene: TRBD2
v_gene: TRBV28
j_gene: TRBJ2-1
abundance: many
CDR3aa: CASSGGAAGDHEQFF
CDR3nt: TGTGCCAGCAGTGGGGGGGCAGCGGGAGACCATGAGCAGTTCTTC

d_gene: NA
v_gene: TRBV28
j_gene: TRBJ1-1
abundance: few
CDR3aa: CASRPVGLGEAFF
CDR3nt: TGTGCCAGCAGACCCGTGGGGCTCGGTGAAGCTTTCTTT

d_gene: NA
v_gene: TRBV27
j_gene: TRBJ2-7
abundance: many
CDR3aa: CASSLRRGRYEQYF
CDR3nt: TGTGCCAGCAGTTTACGCCGTGGTCGGTACGAGCAGTACTTC

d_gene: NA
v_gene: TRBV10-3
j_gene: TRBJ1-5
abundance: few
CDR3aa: CAISESMSRGRVTNQPQHF
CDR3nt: TGTGCCATCAGTGAGTCGATGAGTAGGGGGAGAGTCACCAATCAGCCCCAGCATTTT

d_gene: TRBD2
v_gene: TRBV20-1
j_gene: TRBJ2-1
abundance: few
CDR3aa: CSATGPPGGNEQFF
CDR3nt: TGCAGTGCAACCGGCCCTCCGGGAGGGAATGAGCAGTTCTTC

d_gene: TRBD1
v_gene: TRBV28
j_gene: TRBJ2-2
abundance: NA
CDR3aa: CASSLWSRQGGAGELFF
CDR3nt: TGTGCCAGCAGTTTATGGTCCAGACAGGGGGGAGCCGGGGAGCTGTTTTTT

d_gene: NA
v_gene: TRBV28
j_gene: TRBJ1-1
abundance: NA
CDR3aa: CASSLTGWGEAFF
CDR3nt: TGTGCCAGCAGCCTAACAGGGTGGGGTGAAGCTTTCTTT

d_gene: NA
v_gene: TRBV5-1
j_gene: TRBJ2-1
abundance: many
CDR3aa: CASSWDFDRPHNEQFF
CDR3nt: TGCGCCAGCAGCTGGGACTTTGACAGACCACACAATGAGCAGTTCTTC

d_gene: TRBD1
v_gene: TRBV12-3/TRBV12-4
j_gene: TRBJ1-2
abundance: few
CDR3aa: CASSMDRAKGYTF
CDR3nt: TGTGCCAGCAGCATGGACAGGGCGAAAGGCTACACCTTC

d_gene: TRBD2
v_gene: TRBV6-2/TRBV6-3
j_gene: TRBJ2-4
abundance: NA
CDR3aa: CASSYTVSSGEGAKNIQYF
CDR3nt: TGTGCCAGCAGTTACACGGTGTCTAGCGGGGAAGGGGCCAAAAACATTCAGTACTTC

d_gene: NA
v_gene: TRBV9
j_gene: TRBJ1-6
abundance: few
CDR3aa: CASSAGGAKNSPLHF
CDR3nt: TGTGCCAGCAGCGCTGGGGGGGCCAAAAATTCACCCCTCCACTTT

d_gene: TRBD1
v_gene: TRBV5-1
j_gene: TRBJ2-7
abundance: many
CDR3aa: CASSYGQGYEQYF
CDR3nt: TGCGCCAGCAGCTACGGACAGGGCTACGAGCAGTACTTC

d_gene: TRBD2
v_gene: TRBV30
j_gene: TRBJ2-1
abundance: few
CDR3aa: CAWMGGLAGYSSYNEQFF
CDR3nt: TGTGCCTGGATGGGGGGGCTAGCGGGCTATAGCTCCTACAATGAGCAGTTCTTC